This TCR beta chain was identified during a study of shared T cell receptors in the human thymus. The method was immunoSEQ multiplex PCR; TCRdb's version includes in-frame clones alone and lacks a portion of them. The sample yields approximately 580,000 clones, approximately 78% seen once. In germline, CDR1 is SGHTA, CDR2 FQGNSA. The CDR3 extends over 14 amino acids. Losses at the gene ends were 3 bases for V and 4 bases for J; bases not matched to a gene: 4. These records were also assigned to another study, of human thymus T cells.

This rearrangement joins TRBV7-2 to TRBJ2-7; the match to TRBD1 covers 9 bases. The source material was thymocytes. This clonotype was obtained from a boy under two years old with a congenital heart defect. CDR3 residues: CASSLGQGQYEQYF. CDR3 nucleotides: TGTGCCAGCAGCTTGGGACAGGGACAATACGAGCAGTACTTC. Full variable domain (rest looked up from reference TRBV7-2 and TRBJ2-7): GAGVSQSPSNKVTEKGKDVELRCDPISGHTALYWYRQSLGQGLEFLIYFQGNSAPDKSGLPSDRFSAERTGGSVSTLTIQRTQQEDSAVYLCASSLGQGQYEQYFGPGTRLTVT.